Each of the 20 T cell receptor beta chains below was sequenced from the same sample in a study of glioma-infiltrating T cells. Amplification of TCR alpha and beta CDR3 regions from RNA used iRepertoire nested multiplex PCR. TCRdb recomputed calls from the multiplex PCR reads with MiXCR, one row per CDR3 protein. The sample holds approximately 400,000 distinct CDR3 sequences, about two fifths seen once. Sequenced input: glioma tissue, nonneoplastic brain tissue, or PBMCs (not recorded which). These receptor sequences come from a human donor with low-grade glioma or glioblastoma, undergoing nonglioma brain surgery, or in good health (not recorded which).

In this sample, this clonotype turned up many times. This rearrangement joins TRBV27 to TRBJ2-3; 8 nucleotides agree with TRBD2. The CDR3 covers 16 residues. CDR1 is MNHEY, CDR2 SMNVEV, per germline (reference sequence). With V trimmed by 6 bases and J by 4 bases, 12 bases remained unmatched. CDR3: CASRALPLAGPDTQYF. The CDR3 bases are TGTGCCAGCAGGGCCCTCCCCCTAGCGGGCCCAGATACGCAGTATTTT.

The genes are TRBV5-1 and TRBJ2-1; 12 bases map to TRBD2. This CDR3 comprises 15 residues. V lost 4 bases, J lost 8 bases, and 7 bases stayed unmatched. Germline-derived CDR1 and CDR2 are SGHRS and YFSETQ. CDR3 region: CASSASGRGSHEQFF. In DNA form, the CDR3 reads TGCGCCAGCAGCGCTAGCGGGAGGGGATCCCATGAGCAGTTCTTC.

At least ten counts were recorded for this clonotype. This rearrangement joins TRBV7-9 to TRBJ2-3, with 10 bases matching TRBD2. V trimming: 6 bases; J trimming: 4 bases; junction bases outside the gene matches: 1. Germline assignment: CDR1 SEHNR and CDR2 FQNEAQ (reference sequence). The CDR3 is 13 amino acids. The CDR3 here is CASSLAGADTQYF. For the CDR3, the DNA is TGTGCCAGCAGTCTAGCGGGGGCAGATACGCAGTATTTT. The full variable domain, its missing parts supplied by reference TRBV7-9 and TRBJ2-3, is DTGVSQNPRHKITKRGQNVTFRCDPISEHNRLYWYRQTLGQGPEFLTYFQNEAQLEKSRLLSDRFSAERPKGSFSTLEIQRTEQGDSAMYLCASSLAGADTQYFGPGTRLTVL.

This chain connects TRBV3-1 to TRBJ2-7, with 8 bases identical to TRBD2. This CDR3 spans 14 amino acids. In germline, CDR1 is LGHDT, CDR2 YNNKEL (reference sequence). After removal of 6 bases from V and 7 bases from J, the junction contained 11 bases not matched to a gene. The DNA for the CDR3 is TGTGCCAGCAGACCCAGCGGGAGAGGGCTTGAGCAGTACTTC. It yields the protein CASRPSGRGLEQYF.

This clonotype was observed a handful of times. The chain is built from TRBV7-2 and TRBJ2-7; tentatively, D is TRBD2 (6 bases). CDR1 is SGHTA, CDR2 FQGNSA, per germline. V lost 4 bases to trimming and J lost 2 bases, with 15 bases between them. This CDR3 contains 15 residues. The CDR3 region is CASSSQTGVAYEQYF. Here the CDR3 DNA reads TGTGCCAGCAGCTCTCAAACGGGAGTCGCCTACGAGCAGTACTTC.

V usage is TRBV28 and J usage is TRBJ1-2; 9 bases align to TRBD1. The CDR3 totals 17 residues. The V and J ends lost 4 bases and 1 base, in that order; junction bases with no gene match: 10. Germline CDR1 MDHEN, CDR2 SYDVKM. The CDR3 loop is CASSSNPGTGNNYGYTF. The CDR3 DNA follows: TGTGCCAGCAGTTCTAACCCCGGGACAGGGAATAACTATGGCTACACCTTC.

This clonotype was counted ten times or more. This chain connects TRBV6-1 to TRBJ1-5; TRBD1 is a possible D gene (6 bases). Germline lookup yields CDR1 MNHNS and CDR2 SASEGT. The length of the CDR3 is 13 residues. The V and J ends lost 5 bases and 7 bases respectively, with 12 bases between them. The CDR3, as DNA: TGTGCCAGCAGTACTGGGGGCGGGCAGCCCCAGCATTTT. Protein sequence: CASSTGGGQPQHF.

This clonotype was found a few times. The rearrangement links TRBV4-1 to TRBJ2-1; D might be TRBD2 (5 bases). The V end was cut by 3 bases, the J end by 10 bases, with 16 bases between. Per the germline V gene, CDR1 is MGHRA and CDR2 is YSYEKL. This CDR3 comprises 14 residues. The CDR3 sequence is CASSQFSRTEEQFF. CDR3 DNA sequence: TGCGCCAGCAGCCAGTTTTCTAGGACTGAGGAGCAGTTCTTC.

The chain employs TRBV28 and TRBJ2-2; 7 nucleotides line up with TRBD2. V shed 2 bases, J shed 2 bases, and the junction held 8 bases outside the gene matches. Germline assignment: CDR1 MDHEN and CDR2 SYDVKM. The CDR3 contains 17 residues. Here the CDR3 DNA reads TGTGCCAGCAGTTTAGTTTCACTAGCGCGAAACACCGGGGAGCTGTTTTTT. As protein: CASSLVSLARNTGELFF.

This clonotype was recorded at least ten times. J is TRBJ2-3 and V is TRBV20-1; TRBD2 matches 9 bases. The germline CDR1 and CDR2 sequences are DFQATT and SNEGSKA (reference sequence). This CDR3 is built from 14 residues. V shed 6 bases, J shed 2 bases, and the junction held 6 bases outside the gene matches. The CDR3 here is CSARLAGFTDTQYF. In DNA form, the CDR3 reads TGCAGTGCCCGGCTAGCGGGGTTCACAGATACGCAGTATTTT.

The chain couples TRBV7-2 to TRBJ1-2, with D unresolved. The germline V gene encodes CDR1 SGHTA and CDR2 FQGNSA. CDR3 length equals 13 residues. Trimming took off 0 bases at V and 4 bases at J, with 6 bases between the two ends. CDR3 residues: CASSLAHSYGYTF. CDR3 nucleotides: TGTGCCAGCAGCTTAGCGCACAGCTATGGCTACACCTTC.

A word on this clonotype: This may come from a read error, since a much larger clone is one base off. The CDR3 carries no conserved terminal phenylalanine or tryptophan, so it likely arises from a read error. J is TRBJ1-4 and V is TRBV27, with no clear D. Germline lookup yields CDR1 MNHEY and CDR2 SMNVEV (reference sequence). V was trimmed by 0 bases and J by 0 bases, leaving 5 bases between them. The CDR3 loop spans 15 amino acids. CDR3 protein: CASSLSSATNEKLFI. CDR3 nucleotides: TGTGCCAGCAGTTTATCTTCCGCAACTAATGAAAAACTGTTTATT.

In its sample, this clonotype was seen once. Being one base from a much bigger clone, this may be a read error. The rearrangement links TRBV6-1 to TRBJ2-7, with D hard to call. V was shortened by 7 bases and J by 0 bases, with 16 bases between the two germline ends. CDR3 length: 15 amino acids. Looked up from germline, CDR1 is MNHNS and CDR2 is SASEGT. The DNA for the CDR3 is TGTGCCAGCATCGGTCTTACCCCCAACTCCTACGAGCAGTACTTC. It encodes CASIGLTPNSYEQYF.

This sequence joins TRBV7-9 and TRBJ1-1, with no clear D. The CDR3 length is 16 residues. V was cut by 1 base and J by 1 base, with 13 bases left in between. Germline-derived CDR1 and CDR2 are SEHNR and FQNEAQ (reference sequence). Here the CDR3 reads CASSLVPGRGNTEAFF. The CDR3 region has the DNA TGTGCCAGCAGCTTAGTTCCGGGCAGAGGGAACACTGAAGCTTTCTTT. Combining the CDR3 with reference TRBV7-9 and TRBJ1-1 gives the whole variable domain DTGVSQNPRHKITKRGQNVTFRCDPISEHNRLYWYRQTLGQGPEFLTYFQNEAQLEKSRLLSDRFSAERPKGSFSTLEIQRTEQGDSAMYLCASSLVPGRGNTEAFFGQGTRLTVV.

The chain joins TRBV19 to TRBJ2-3; D gene unclear. CDR1 and CDR2 from the germline V gene are LNHDA and SQIVND (reference sequence). The CDR3 length is 14 residues. Trimming left V 2 bases short and J 2 bases short, with 8 bases between. The CDR3 nucleotides read TGTGCCAGTAGTATAAGACAATTCACAGATACGCAGTATTTT. It codes for CASSIRQFTDTQYF.

J is TRBJ1-1 and V is TRBV7-9; weak D call: TRBD1 (6 bases). The V end lost 8 bases, the J end lost 1 base, and 17 bases lay between the germline ends. CDR3 size: 15 residues. Per germline, CDR1 SEHNR and CDR2 FQNEAQ (reference sequence). The CDR3 here is CASGPPGHGNTEAFF. In DNA, the CDR3 is TGTGCCAGCGGCCCCCCGGGACACGGGAACACTGAAGCTTTCTTT.

The chain is built from TRBV7-6 and TRBJ2-2; TRBD2 matches 13 bases. Trimming took 1 base from V and 7 from J; bases not matched to a gene: 9. CDR3 size: 18 residues. Germline V gene lookup returns CDR1 SGHVS and CDR2 FNYEAQ. CDR3 bases: TGTGCCAGCAGCTTAGTTCCCAGGACTAGCGGGAGCGGCGGGGAGCTGTTTTTT. Its protein is CASSLVPRTSGSGGELFF.

About this clonotype itself: At one end the junction does not follow the germline gene, possibly because of a read error. This chain uses TRBV4-2 with TRBJ1-4, with D perhaps matching TRBD1 (6 bases). The CDR3 spans 16 residues. Germline CDR1 LGHNA, CDR2 YNFKEQ. The CDR3 region has the DNA TGTGCCGGCAGCCAAGCCAGGGGTACGACTAATGAAAAACTGTTTTTT. It is translated as CAGSQARGTTNEKLFF.

Comments on this clonotype: This may arise from a read error, as a much more abundant clone is one base away. V and J are TRBV24-1 and TRBJ2-7, with D tentatively TRBD1 (6 bases). Looked up from germline, CDR1 is KGHDR and CDR2 is SFDVKD. The CDR3 totals 16 residues. CDR3 residues: CATSDPSRDNSYEQCF. DNA of the CDR3: TGTGCCACCAGTGACCCAAGCCGGGACAACTCCTACGAGCAGTGCTTC.

A note on this clonotype: The junction departs from the called germline gene at one end, perhaps through a read error. The chain carries TRBV7-6 and TRBJ2-5, with 9 positions matching TRBD2. CDR1 is SGHVS, CDR2 FNYEAQ, per germline. The CDR3 spans 16 residues. The CDR3 spells CASSPTQTSGKETQYF. In nucleotides, the CDR3 is TGTGCTAGCAGCCCAACCCAGACTAGCGGCAAAGAGACCCAGTACTTC.